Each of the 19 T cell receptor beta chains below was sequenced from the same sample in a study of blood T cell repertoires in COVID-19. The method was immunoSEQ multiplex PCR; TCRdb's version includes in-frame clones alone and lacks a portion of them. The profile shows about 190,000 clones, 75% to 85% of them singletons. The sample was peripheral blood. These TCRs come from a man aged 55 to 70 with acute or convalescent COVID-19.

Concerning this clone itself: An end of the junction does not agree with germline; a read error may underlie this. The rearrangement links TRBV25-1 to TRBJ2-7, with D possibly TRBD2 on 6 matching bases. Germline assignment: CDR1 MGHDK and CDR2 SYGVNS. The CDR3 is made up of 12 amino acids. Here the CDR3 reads CASSDRPTRMVF. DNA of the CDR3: TGTGCCAGCAGTGACCGCCCGACTAGAATGGTCTTC.

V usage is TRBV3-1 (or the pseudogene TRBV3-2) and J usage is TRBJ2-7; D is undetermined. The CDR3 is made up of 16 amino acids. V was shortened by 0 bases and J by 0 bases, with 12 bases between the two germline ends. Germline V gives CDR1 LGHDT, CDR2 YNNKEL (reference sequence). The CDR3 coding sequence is TGTGCCAGCAGCCAAGAGGGCAGTGCCTTCTCCTACGAGCAGTACTTC. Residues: CASSQEGSAFSYEQYF.

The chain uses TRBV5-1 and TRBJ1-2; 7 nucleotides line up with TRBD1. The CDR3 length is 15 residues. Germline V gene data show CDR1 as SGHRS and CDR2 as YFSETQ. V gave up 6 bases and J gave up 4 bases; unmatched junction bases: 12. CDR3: CASTLRPGQPYGYTF. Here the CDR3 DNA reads TGCGCCAGCACGCTGAGGCCGGGACAGCCCTATGGCTACACCTTC.

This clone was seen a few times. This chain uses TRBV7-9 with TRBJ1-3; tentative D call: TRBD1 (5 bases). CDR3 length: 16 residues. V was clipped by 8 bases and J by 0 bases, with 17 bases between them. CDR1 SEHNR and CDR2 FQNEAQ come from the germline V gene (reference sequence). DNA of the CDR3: TGTGCCAGCCGATCCGGTCGGGGGTCCTCTGGAAACACCATATATTTT. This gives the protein CASRSGRGSSGNTIYF.

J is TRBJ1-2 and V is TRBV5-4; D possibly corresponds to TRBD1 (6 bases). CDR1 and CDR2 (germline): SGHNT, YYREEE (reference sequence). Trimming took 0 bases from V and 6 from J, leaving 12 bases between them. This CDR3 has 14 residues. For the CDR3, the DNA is TGTGCCAGCAGCTTGGGAGGCAGGGGAGATGGCTACACCTTC. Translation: CASSLGGRGDGYTF.

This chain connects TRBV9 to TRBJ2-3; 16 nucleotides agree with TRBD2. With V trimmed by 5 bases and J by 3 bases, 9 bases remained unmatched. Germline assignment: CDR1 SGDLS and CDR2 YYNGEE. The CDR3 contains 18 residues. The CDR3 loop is CASSGTSGGASVTDTQYF. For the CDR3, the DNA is TGTGCCAGCAGTGGGACTAGCGGGGGGGCTTCCGTTACAGATACGCAGTATTTT.

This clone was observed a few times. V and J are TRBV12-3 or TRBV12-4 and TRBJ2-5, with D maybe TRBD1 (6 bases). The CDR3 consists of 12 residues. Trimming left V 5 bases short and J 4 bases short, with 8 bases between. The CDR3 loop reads CASSSRGETQYF. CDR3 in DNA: TGTGCCAGCAGTAGCAGGGGAGAGACCCAGTACTTC.

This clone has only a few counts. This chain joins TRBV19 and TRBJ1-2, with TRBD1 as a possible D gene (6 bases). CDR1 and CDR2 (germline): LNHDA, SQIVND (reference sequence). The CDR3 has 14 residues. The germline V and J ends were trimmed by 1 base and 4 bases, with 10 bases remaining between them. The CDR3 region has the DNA TGTGCCAGTAGTATAGGGGACAACTTCTATGGCTACACCTTC. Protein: CASSIGDNFYGYTF.

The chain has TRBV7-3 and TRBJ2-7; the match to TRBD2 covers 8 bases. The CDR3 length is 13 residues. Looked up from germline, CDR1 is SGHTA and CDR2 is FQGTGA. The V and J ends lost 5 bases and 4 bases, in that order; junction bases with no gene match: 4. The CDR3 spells CASSRGGYYEQYF. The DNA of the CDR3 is TGTGCCAGCAGCCGGGGGGGCTATTACGAGCAGTACTTC.

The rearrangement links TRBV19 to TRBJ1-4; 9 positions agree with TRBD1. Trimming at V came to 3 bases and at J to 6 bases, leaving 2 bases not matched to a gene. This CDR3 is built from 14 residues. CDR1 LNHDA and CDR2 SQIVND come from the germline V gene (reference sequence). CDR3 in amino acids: CASSMGDRDEKLFF. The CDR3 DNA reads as TGTGCCAGTAGTATGGGGGACAGGGATGAAAAACTGTTTTTT.

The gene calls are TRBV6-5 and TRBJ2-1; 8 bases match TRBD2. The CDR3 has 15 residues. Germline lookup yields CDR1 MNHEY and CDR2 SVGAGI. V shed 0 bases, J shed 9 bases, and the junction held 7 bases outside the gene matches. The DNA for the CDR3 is TGTGCCAGCAGTTACTCCGGGACTAGGGGATTTGAGCAGTTCTTC. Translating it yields CASSYSGTRGFEQFF.

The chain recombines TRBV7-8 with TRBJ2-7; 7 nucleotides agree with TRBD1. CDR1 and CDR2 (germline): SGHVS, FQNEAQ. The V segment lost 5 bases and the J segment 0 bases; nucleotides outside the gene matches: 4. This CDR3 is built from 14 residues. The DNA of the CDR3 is TGTGCCAGCAGCGAACAGGGGACCTCCTACGAGCAGTACTTC. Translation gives CASSEQGTSYEQYF.

The CDR3 DNA reads as TGTGCTAGTGGTTTGAAGTATCTGGGCGGGGGGGCCGAAAATGAGCAGTTCTTC. Its translation: CASGLKYLGGGAENEQFF. The chain has TRBV12-5 and TRBJ2-1, with 9 positions matching TRBD2. The junction had 15 bases not matched to a gene; V was cut back by 2 bases and J by 7 bases. The germline V gene has CDR1 LGHNT and CDR2 FRNRAP. The CDR3 covers 18 residues.

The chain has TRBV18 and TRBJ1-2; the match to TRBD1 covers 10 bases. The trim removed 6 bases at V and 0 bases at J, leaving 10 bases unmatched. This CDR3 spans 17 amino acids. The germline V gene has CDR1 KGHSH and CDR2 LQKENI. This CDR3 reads CASSPGTGEPTNYGYTF. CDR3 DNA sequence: TGTGCCAGCTCCCCCGGGACAGGGGAACCCACTAACTATGGCTACACCTTC. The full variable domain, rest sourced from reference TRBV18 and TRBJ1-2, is NAGVMQNPRHLVRRRGQEARLRCSPMKGHSHVYWYRQLPEEGLKFMVYLQKENIIDESGMPKERFSAEFPKEGPSILRIQQVVRGDSAAYFCASSPGTGEPTNYGYTFGSGTRLTVV.

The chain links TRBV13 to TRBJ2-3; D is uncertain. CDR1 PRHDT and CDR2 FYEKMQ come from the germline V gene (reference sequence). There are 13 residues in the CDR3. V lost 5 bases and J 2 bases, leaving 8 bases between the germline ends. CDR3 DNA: TGTGCCAGCAGCCCGCAGTTCACAGATACGCAGTATTTT. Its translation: CASSPQFTDTQYF.

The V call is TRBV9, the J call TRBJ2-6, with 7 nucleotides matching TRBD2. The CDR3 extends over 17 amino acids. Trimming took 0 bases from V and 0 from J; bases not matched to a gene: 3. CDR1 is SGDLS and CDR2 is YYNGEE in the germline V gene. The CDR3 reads CASSVAGGLSGANVLTF. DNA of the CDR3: TGTGCCAGCAGCGTAGCGGGAGGACTCTCTGGGGCCAACGTCCTGACTTTC.

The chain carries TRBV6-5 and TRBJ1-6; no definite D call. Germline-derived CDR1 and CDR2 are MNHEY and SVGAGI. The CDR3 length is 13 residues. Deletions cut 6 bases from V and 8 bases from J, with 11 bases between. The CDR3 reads CASRVTVDSPLHF. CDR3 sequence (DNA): TGTGCCAGCAGGGTTACGGTGGATTCACCCCTCCACTTT.

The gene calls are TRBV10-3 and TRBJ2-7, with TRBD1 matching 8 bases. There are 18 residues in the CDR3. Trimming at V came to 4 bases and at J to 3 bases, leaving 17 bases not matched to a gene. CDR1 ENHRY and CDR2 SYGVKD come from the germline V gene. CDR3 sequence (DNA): TGTGCCATCAGTGGGGAGATAAAAAGGGACAGGCAAAACTACGAGCAGTACTTC. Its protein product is CAISGEIKRDRQNYEQYF.

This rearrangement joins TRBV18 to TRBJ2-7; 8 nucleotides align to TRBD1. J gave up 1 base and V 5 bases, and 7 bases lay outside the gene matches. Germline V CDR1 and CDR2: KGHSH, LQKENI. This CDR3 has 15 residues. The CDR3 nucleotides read TGTGCCAGCTCATCAGGGACAGGATTTTCCTACGAGCAGTACTTC. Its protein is CASSSGTGFSYEQYF.